This T cell receptor (beta chain) was obtained from a study of blood T cells in healthy people across ages. Study context: Researchers report that template switching captured about one barcoded beta molecule per two T cells.

This clonotype was seen only a few times. A J-beta primer mix and a sample-barcoded 5' primer were used in a second PCR of about 7 to 11 cycles. TCRdb passed the 5' RACE reads through MiXCR, listing each CDR3 protein once. Of 1.5 million to 2 million distinct CDR3 sequences in the sample, around half were seen once. Germline values: CDR1 SGHTA, CDR2 FQGNSA. The CDR3 loop spans 14 amino acids. Trimming at V came to 5 bases and at J to 7 bases, leaving 10 bases not matched to a gene. The source is a woman in her thirties or forties in good health. The sample consisted of blood. The chain combines TRBV7-2 with TRBJ2-5, with 7 bases identical to TRBD2. The CDR3 DNA reads as TGTGCCAGCAGCCACTACTCCACGGGGGGGACCCAGTACTTC. Encoded protein: CASSHYSTGGTQYF. Filled out from reference TRBV7-2 and TRBJ2-5, the complete variable domain reads GAGVSQSPSNKVTEKGKDVELRCDPISGHTALYWYRQSLGQGLEFLIYFQGNSAPDKSGLPSDRFSAERTGGSVSTLTIQRTQQEDSAVYLCASSHYSTGGTQYFGPGTRLLVL.